Listed here are 10 T cell receptor beta chains from one sample, sequenced in a study of T cells in Graves' hyperthyroidism and ophthalmopathy. Template material for amplifying TCR beta CDR3 regions consisted of RNA transcripts. An initial round of RT-PCR targeting the TCR CDR3 relied on the HTBI primer set. MiXCR, run by TCRdb on the multiplex PCR reads, gives a single entry per CDR3 protein. Among about 600,000 distinct CDR3 sequences listed, roughly 15% were seen once. Sequencing was carried out using blood. The receptor source for this set is a woman aged 45-59 years with Graves' ophthalmopathy.

The rearrangement uses TRBV27 and TRBJ1-4, with TRBD1 identical over 8 bases. Germline V CDR1 and CDR2: MNHEY, SMNVEV (reference sequence). The CDR3 sequence is 19 residues long. The ends lost 2 bases at V and 4 bases at J; junction bases unmatched: 15. CDR3 bases: TGTGCCAGCAGTTTAGGTCCTGGGACAGGAAGTCGATTTAATGAAAAACTGTTTTTT. Translating gives CASSLGPGTGSRFNEKLFF.

This clonotype was counted many times. CDR3 residues: CSALDTNTDTQYF. CDR3 DNA: TGCAGTGCCCTGGACACCAACACAGATACGCAGTATTTT. The rearrangement links TRBV20-1 to TRBJ2-3; perhaps TRBD1 as D (5 bases). Germline V lookup: CDR1 DFQATT, CDR2 SNEGSKA (reference sequence). This CDR3 is built from 13 residues. V lost 6 bases to trimming and J lost 2 bases, with 12 bases between them.

This clonotype has at least ten counts. The J gene is TRBJ2-7, the V gene TRBV7-6; D is ambiguous. In germline, CDR1 is SGHVS, CDR2 FNYEAQ. The CDR3 consists of 16 residues. Trimming took 5 bases from V and 0 from J, leaving 17 bases between them. CDR3 sequence reads: CASSPPHSLYSYEQYF. For the CDR3, the DNA is TGTGCCAGCAGCCCACCTCATAGCCTCTACTCCTACGAGCAGTACTTC.

This clonotype was recorded at least ten times. This rearrangement joins TRBV6-2 or TRBV6-3 to TRBJ1-5; TRBD1 matches at 7 bases. The CDR3 covers 16 residues. Losses at the gene ends were 3 bases for V and 4 bases for J; bases not matched to a gene: 9. Germline CDR1 MNHEY, CDR2 SVGEGT. CDR3 region: CASSYGTAHLNQPQHF. The CDR3 region has the DNA TGTGCCAGCAGTTATGGGACAGCCCATTTAAATCAGCCCCAGCATTTT.

The CDR3 loop is CASVGGNEQYF. The CDR3 DNA reads as TGTGCCAGCGTTGGGGGGAACGAGCAGTACTTC. The chain joins TRBV7-9 to TRBJ2-7; a weak D match, TRBD2 (6 bases). V was clipped by 8 bases and J by 5 bases, with 10 bases between them. The CDR3 contains 11 residues. Germline V gene lookup returns CDR1 SEHNR and CDR2 FQNEAQ (reference sequence).

This clonotype showed up many times. The chain carries TRBV5-1 and TRBJ2-7; the D gene is possibly TRBD2 (6 bases). The length of the CDR3 is 15 residues. V shed 0 bases and J shed 3 bases, with 13 bases lying between them. The germline gives CDR1 SGHRS, CDR2 YFSETQ. The chain's CDR3 is CASSLAGGIGYEQYF. DNA of the CDR3: TGCGCCAGCAGCTTGGCCGGGGGAATCGGCTACGAGCAGTACTTC.

The V call is TRBV19, the J call TRBJ2-5; tentatively, D is TRBD2 (5 bases). V lost 4 bases and J 0 bases, leaving 9 bases between the germline ends. Germline V gives CDR1 LNHDA, CDR2 SQIVND (reference sequence). The CDR3 has 14 residues. For the CDR3, the DNA is TGTGCCAGTAGTACCATAGCGAACCAAGAGACCCAGTACTTC. Translated: CASSTIANQETQYF.

This clonotype has ten or more counts. V gene TRBV5-8 combines with J gene TRBJ1-1, with no clear D. Trimming took 4 bases from V and 7 from J, leaving 14 bases between them. CDR3 length: 13 amino acids. The V gene's germline CDR1 is SGHTS and CDR2 YDEGEE. The CDR3 bases are TGTGCCAGCAGCAAGACTATAAGAAATGAAGCTTTCTTT. Translated, it gives CASSKTIRNEAFF.

Ten or more counts support this clonotype. The genes are TRBV30 and TRBJ1-2; 8 bases match TRBD1. CDR1 is GTSNPN, CDR2 SVGIG, per germline (reference sequence). V shed 5 bases and J 3 bases; nucleotides not matched to a gene: 8. The CDR3 covers 14 residues. The CDR3 is CAWLSDRGDYGYTF. CDR3 coding DNA: TGTGCCTGGCTATCCGACAGGGGTGACTATGGCTACACCTTC.

This clonotype was counted only a few times. The rearrangement links TRBV7-9 to TRBJ2-1; 7 bases are shared with TRBD2. The V and J ends lost 2 bases and 0 bases, in that order; junction bases with no gene match: 13. Germline V gene sequence: CDR1 SEHNR, CDR2 FQNEAQ (reference sequence). This CDR3 comprises 19 residues. CDR3 amino acids: CASSLWGGRESSSYNEQFF. The CDR3 DNA is TGTGCCAGCAGCTTATGGGGCGGGAGAGAGTCTAGCTCCTACAATGAGCAGTTCTTC.